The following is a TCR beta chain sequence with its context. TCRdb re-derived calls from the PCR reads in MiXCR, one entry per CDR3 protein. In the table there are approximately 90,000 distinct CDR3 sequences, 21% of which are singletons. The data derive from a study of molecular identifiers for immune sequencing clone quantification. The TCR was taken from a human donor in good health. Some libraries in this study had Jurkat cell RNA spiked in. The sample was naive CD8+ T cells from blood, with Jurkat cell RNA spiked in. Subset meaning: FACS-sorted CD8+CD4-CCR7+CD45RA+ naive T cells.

CDR3 bases: TGTGCCAGCAGATGGGGGACACAAAATGAGCAGTTCTTC. Translated, it gives CASRWGTQNEQFF. V usage is TRBV5-4 and J usage is TRBJ2-1, with TRBD1 as a possible D gene (6 bases). The V end was cut by 5 bases, the J end by 7 bases, with 13 bases between. Germline CDR1 SGHNT, CDR2 YYREEE (reference sequence). The CDR3 sequence is 13 residues long.